One and the same sample provided the 23 T cell receptor beta chains below, sequenced in a study of cytomegalovirus exposure and HLA in healthy donors. PCR primers comprised 60 Vbeta and 13 Jbeta primers. The method was immunoSEQ multiplex PCR; TCRdb's version includes in-frame clones alone and lacks a portion of them. The sample records about 120,000 clones, 60% to 85% being singletons. The sequenced sample was PBMCs. The receptors stem from a woman in her 30s in good health and CMV-seropositive.

The chain links TRBV10-3 to TRBJ2-7; 10 bases fit TRBD2. The germline V gene encodes CDR1 ENHRY and CDR2 SYGVKD. The CDR3 contains 17 residues. Trimming cost V 4 bases and J 2 bases; bases outside gene matches: 11. CDR3 nucleotide sequence: TGTGCCATCAGTGGCTCCCTAACTAGCGGGGAGACCTACGAGCAGTACTTC. Translating gives CAISGSLTSGETYEQYF.

This clone was detected a few times. This chain links TRBV6-6 with TRBJ1-5; 9 positions agree with TRBD1. Germline-derived CDR1 and CDR2 are MNHNY and SVGAGI (reference sequence). V gave up 8 bases and J gave up 4 bases; unmatched junction bases: 6. This CDR3 contains 14 residues. DNA for the CDR3: TGTGCCAGCGGGACAGGGAATGATAATCAGCCCCAGCATTTT. This gives the protein CASGTGNDNQPQHF.

The chain combines TRBV7-2 with TRBJ2-1; the D is unclear. Per germline, CDR1 SGHTA and CDR2 FQGNSA. Trimming pared 2 bases from V and 8 bases from J, leaving 7 bases between. This CDR3 has 12 residues. CDR3 coding DNA: TGTGCCAGCAGCTTACTGTCGGATGAGCAGTTCTTC. It encodes CASSLLSDEQFF.

V and J are TRBV21-1 and TRBJ1-1. TRBV21-1 is deemed a pseudogene. The CDR3 contains 16 residues. In DNA, the CDR3 is TGTGCCAGCAGGGCCGAATGGGAGTTGATGAACACTGAAGCTTTCTTT. It encodes CASRAEWELMNTEAFF.

This chain uses TRBV5-1 with TRBJ1-1; D gene ambiguous. V lost 3 bases and J lost 3, with 9 bases in between. Germline loops: CDR1 SGHRS, CDR2 YFSETQ. CDR3 length equals 13 residues. The CDR3 protein is CASSSPGYTEAFF. CDR3 in DNA: TGCGCCAGCAGCTCGCCGGGTTACACTGAAGCTTTCTTT.

This clone was seen many times. The chain is built from TRBV5-6 and TRBJ2-1; a weak D match, TRBD2 (5 bases). The V gene lost 3 bases and the J gene lost 11 bases, with 9 bases spanning the gap. CDR1 is SGHDT, CDR2 YYEEEE, per germline. The CDR3 sequence is 11 residues long. CDR3 DNA: TGTGCCAGCAGCTACCGGGATCAGCAGTTCTTC. It specifies CASSYRDQQFF.

The V and J genes are TRBV19 and TRBJ2-3; TRBD1 agrees at 9 bases. Germline lookup yields CDR1 LNHDA and CDR2 SQIVND (reference sequence). The length of the CDR3 is 16 residues. Losses at the gene ends were 5 bases for V and 1 base for J; bases not matched to a gene: 7. As DNA, the CDR3 is TGTGCCAGTAGTCGCTGGACAGGGGAGGGCACAGATACGCAGTATTTT. As protein: CASSRWTGEGTDTQYF.

This clone was seen a few times. This chain connects TRBV27 to TRBJ2-3; D is possibly TRBD1 (5 bases). The CDR3 runs 13 residues. Germline V gene sequence: CDR1 MNHEY, CDR2 SMNVEV (reference sequence). Trimming left V 5 bases short and J 8 bases short, with 14 bases between. CDR3 loop: CASSIGAQGTQYF. The CDR3 region has the DNA TGTGCCAGCAGTATAGGGGCGCAGGGTACGCAGTATTTT.

This chain joins TRBV6-1 and TRBJ2-7, with D possibly matching TRBD2 (7 bases). Germline CDR1 MNHNS, CDR2 SASEGT. CDR3 size: 15 residues. V was cut by 4 bases and J by 3 bases, with 16 bases left in between. The CDR3: CASSAGGGGLYEQYF. CDR3 sequence (DNA): TGTGCCAGCAGTGCGGGGGGTGGGGGGCTCTACGAGCAGTACTTC.

The rearrangement joins TRBV5-1 to TRBJ1-4; D is unclear. The CDR3 covers 15 residues. Trimming pared 4 bases from V and 6 bases from J, leaving 16 bases between. Germline values: CDR1 SGHRS, CDR2 YFSETQ. The CDR3 DNA sequence: TGCGCCAGCAGCCGGACCTCATGGGGAGATGAAAAACTGTTTTTT. It yields the protein CASSRTSWGDEKLFF. The full variable domain, completed using reference TRBV5-1 and TRBJ1-4, is KAGVTQTPRYLIKTRGQQVTLSCSPISGHRSVSWYQQTPGQGLQFLFEYFSETQRNKGNFPGRFSGRQFSNSRSEMNVSTLELGDSALYLCASSRTSWGDEKLFFGSGTQLSVL.

The chain recombines TRBV5-6 with TRBJ2-3; 8 bases line up with TRBD2. V lost 6 bases, J lost 4 bases, and 7 bases stayed unmatched. Germline values: CDR1 SGHDT, CDR2 YYEEEE. This CDR3 region has 14 residues. This CDR3 is CASTNGLAADTQYF. CDR3 bases: TGTGCCAGCACCAACGGACTAGCTGCAGATACGCAGTATTTT.

CDR3 coding DNA: TGTGCCAGCTCCCCCCTCAGGGATACGCAGTATTTT. It encodes CASSPLRDTQYF. The V gene is TRBV2, the J gene TRBJ2-3; D unclear. This CDR3 has 12 residues. Germline assignment: CDR1 SNHLY and CDR2 FYNNEI. Trimming stripped 8 bases from V and 6 bases from J, with 12 bases between. The complete variable domain, with remaining parts taken from reference TRBV2 and TRBJ2-3, reads EPEVTQTPSHQVTQMGQEVILRCVPISNHLYFYWYRQILGQKVEFLVSFYNNEISEKSEIFDDQFSVERPDGSNFTLKIRSTKLEDSAMYFCASSPLRDTQYFGPGTRLTVL.

The rearrangement joins TRBV5-4 to TRBJ2-2, with TRBD1 as a possible D gene (6 bases). Germline V CDR1 and CDR2: SGHNT, YYREEE (reference sequence). The V end was cut by 4 bases, the J end by 5 bases, with 12 bases between. The CDR3 covers 14 residues. This chain's CDR3 is CASSRGQKTGELFF. The CDR3 nucleotides read TGTGCCAGCAGCAGGGGACAAAAGACCGGGGAGCTGTTTTTT. Based on the CDR3 plus reference TRBV5-4 and TRBJ2-2, the full variable domain is ETGVTQSPTHLIKTRGQQVTLRCSSQSGHNTVSWYQQALGQGPQFIFQYYREEENGRGNFPPRFSGLQFPNYSSELNVNALELDDSALYLCASSRGQKTGELFFGEGSRLTVL.

This clone has only a few counts. The chain recombines TRBV7-9 with TRBJ2-3; tentatively, D is TRBD1 (5 bases). This CDR3 has 14 residues. Germline-derived CDR1 and CDR2 are SEHNR and FQNEAQ (reference sequence). Trimming pared 2 bases from V and 4 bases from J, leaving 10 bases between. Here the CDR3 DNA reads TGTGCCAGCAGCTTAAAAGGGGCCCCAGATACGCAGTATTTT. It specifies CASSLKGAPDTQYF. The full variable domain, its missing parts supplied by reference TRBV7-9 and TRBJ2-3, is DTGVSQNPRHKITKRGQNVTFRCDPISEHNRLYWYRQTLGQGPEFLTYFQNEAQLEKSRLLSDRFSAERPKGSFSTLEIQRTEQGDSAMYLCASSLKGAPDTQYFGPGTRLTVL.

This chain links TRBV28 with TRBJ1-1; no definite D call. CDR1 MDHEN and CDR2 SYDVKM come from the germline V gene. Trimming removed 6 bases from V and 7 bases from J, with 12 bases in between. The CDR3 is 12 residues long. CDR3 nucleotide sequence: TGTGCCAGCAGAGAAGCCGGTATTGAAGCTTTCTTT. Encoded protein: CASREAGIEAFF. The variable domain in full, completed from reference TRBV28 and TRBJ1-1, reads DVKVTQSSRYLVKRTGEKVFLECVQDMDHENMFWYRQDPGLGLRLIYFSYDVKMKEKGDIPEGYSVSREKKERFSLILESASTNQTSMYLCASREAGIEAFFGQGTRLTVV.

The rearrangement links TRBV11-2 to TRBJ1-1; D gene ambiguous. The CDR3 sequence is 15 residues long. V was shortened by 0 bases and J by 0 bases, with 8 bases between the two germline ends. The V gene's germline CDR1 is SGHAT and CDR2 FQNNGV. DNA for the CDR3: TGTGCCAGCAGCTTAGAGCCGGGGTTGAACACTGAAGCTTTCTTT. Translated: CASSLEPGLNTEAFF.

The chain carries TRBV29-1 and TRBJ2-7; the match to TRBD1 covers 7 bases. V lost 4 bases and J lost 2; bases outside the gene matches: 2. The CDR3 is 12 residues long. Per germline, CDR1 SQVTM and CDR2 ANQGSEA. CDR3 nucleotides: TGCAGCGTTGTTGGACAGGCCTACGAGCAGTACTTC. Its translation is CSVVGQAYEQYF.

The J gene is TRBJ1-2, the V gene TRBV6-1; TRBD1 matches at 11 bases. This CDR3 has 14 amino acids. The germline CDR1 and CDR2 sequences are MNHNS and SASEGT. V gave up 8 bases and J gave up 8 bases; unmatched junction bases: 10. CDR3 sequence reads: CASRGTGGSLGYTF. The CDR3 DNA sequence: TGTGCCAGCCGGGGGACAGGGGGATCGTTAGGCTACACCTTC.

This chain uses TRBV28 with TRBJ1-5; TRBD1 aligns across 8 bases. CDR3 size: 13 residues. Germline CDR1 reads MDHEN; CDR2 reads SYDVKM. V lost 4 bases to trimming and J lost 5 bases; unmatched junction nucleotides: 1. The CDR3 region has the DNA TGTGCCAGCAGTTGGACAGGGTATCAGCCCCAGCATTTT. It specifies CASSWTGYQPQHF. The whole variable domain, remainder taken from reference TRBV28 and TRBJ1-5, is DVKVTQSSRYLVKRTGEKVFLECVQDMDHENMFWYRQDPGLGLRLIYFSYDVKMKEKGDIPEGYSVSREKKERFSLILESASTNQTSMYLCASSWTGYQPQHFGDGTRLSIL.

The CDR3 loop is CASSTDRGPQHF. The CDR3 nucleotides read TGTGCCAGCAGTACGGACAGGGGGCCCCAGCATTTT. The chain employs TRBV28 and TRBJ1-5; TRBD1 matches 9 bases. The CDR3 runs to 12 residues. The V and J ends lost 5 bases and 9 bases, in that order; junction bases with no gene match: 2. CDR1 is MDHEN and CDR2 is SYDVKM in the germline V gene. Complete variable domain (other parts from reference TRBV28 and TRBJ1-5): DVKVTQSSRYLVKRTGEKVFLECVQDMDHENMFWYRQDPGLGLRLIYFSYDVKMKEKGDIPEGYSVSREKKERFSLILESASTNQTSMYLCASSTDRGPQHFGDGTRLSIL.

This sequence joins TRBV6-1 and TRBJ2-2; D perhaps matches TRBD1 (6 bases). The CDR3 contains 15 residues. Per the germline V gene, CDR1 is MNHNS and CDR2 is SASEGT. V was shortened by 6 bases and J by 1 base, with 12 bases between the two germline ends. The CDR3 is CASRPPGQNTGELFF. The CDR3 region has the DNA TGTGCCAGCAGACCTCCGGGACAGAACACCGGGGAGCTGTTTTTT.

This clone was observed a few times. This sequence joins TRBV4-1 and TRBJ1-4; TRBD1 matches 7 bases. With 3 bases clipped from V and 6 bases from J, the junction kept 10 bases outside the gene matches. The CDR3 is 16 amino acids. In germline, CDR1 is MGHRA, CDR2 YSYEKL. The CDR3 loop is CASSQRGDREDEKLFF. The CDR3, as DNA: TGCGCCAGCAGCCAGAGGGGAGACAGGGAAGATGAAAAACTGTTTTTT.

As to this clone: Without the conserved terminal phenylalanine or tryptophan, this CDR3 likely stems from a read error. The gene calls are TRBV30 and TRBJ1-6, with D perhaps TRBD1 (5 bases). Trimming stripped 2 bases from V and 3 bases from J, with 8 bases between. This CDR3 region has 14 residues. CDR1 GTSNPN and CDR2 SVGIG come from the germline V gene (reference sequence). The CDR3 DNA sequence: TGTGCCTGGAGTAGGGGCATCTATAATTCACCCCTCCACTCT. It codes for CAWSRGIYNSPLHS.